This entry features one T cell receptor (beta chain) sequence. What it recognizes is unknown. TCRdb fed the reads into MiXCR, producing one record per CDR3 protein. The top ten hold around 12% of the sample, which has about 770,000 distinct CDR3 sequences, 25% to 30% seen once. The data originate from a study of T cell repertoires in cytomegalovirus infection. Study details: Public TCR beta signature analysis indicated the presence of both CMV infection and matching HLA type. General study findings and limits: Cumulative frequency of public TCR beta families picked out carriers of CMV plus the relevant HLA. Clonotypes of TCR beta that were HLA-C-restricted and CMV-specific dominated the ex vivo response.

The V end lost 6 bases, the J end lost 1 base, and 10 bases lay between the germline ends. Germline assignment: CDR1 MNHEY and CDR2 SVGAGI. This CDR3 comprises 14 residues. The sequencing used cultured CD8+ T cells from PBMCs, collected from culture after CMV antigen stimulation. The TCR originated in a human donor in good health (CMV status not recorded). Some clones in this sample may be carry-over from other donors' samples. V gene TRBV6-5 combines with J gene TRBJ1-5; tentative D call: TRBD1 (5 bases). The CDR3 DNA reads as TGTGCCAGCAGAAGTGGGGGAAGCAATCAGCCCCAGCATTTT. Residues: CASRSGGSNQPQHF.